A selection of T cell receptor beta chains follows, all from one sample in a study of Graves' ophthalmopathy and Graves' hyperthyroidism. TCRdb called the multiplex PCR reads again in MiXCR, with one record for every CDR3 protein. The sample records about 160,000 distinct CDR3 sequences, around 40% being singletons. Sequencing was performed on peripheral blood. These receptors were collected from a man aged 30 to 45 with Graves' ophthalmopathy. CDR3s include the opening cysteine and the closing phenylalanine or tryptophan. Fields, in order: J gene, V gene, D gene, clone size, CDR3 protein, CDR3 DNA. D genes are given only for firm matches. The size field is filled for only some rows; it gives once, few, many or a size class.

J: TRBJ1-3
V: TRBV7-2
D: NA
size: many
CDR3: CASSPDSSGNTIYF
DNA: TGTGCCAGCAGCCCCGACAGCTCTGGAAACACCATATATTTT

J: TRBJ2-4
V: TRBV12-3/TRBV12-4
D: TRBD2
size: many
CDR3: CASSFNPGLAVNIQYF
DNA: TGTGCCAGCAGTTTCAACCCGGGACTAGCGGTAAACATTCAGTACTTC

J: TRBJ1-5
V: TRBV6-1
D: NA
size: NA
CDR3: CASRDSFLQPQHF
DNA: TGTGCCAGCAGGGACAGTTTCCTTCAGCCCCAGCATTTT

J: TRBJ2-7
V: TRBV29-1
D: NA
size: NA
CDR3: CSVYTGTSSYEQYF
DNA: TGCAGCGTTTACACAGGAACCTCCTCCTACGAGCAGTACTTC

J: TRBJ1-1
V: TRBV7-3
D: NA
size: NA
CDR3: CASSLQGRANTEAFF
DNA: TGTGCCAGCAGCTTACAAGGCAGGGCGAACACTGAAGCTTTCTTT

J: TRBJ1-6
V: TRBV7-9
D: NA
size: NA
CDR3: CASSPQTVSSPLHF
DNA: TGTGCCAGCAGCCCCCAGACAGTTTCTTCACCCCTCCACTTT

J: TRBJ1-6
V: TRBV12-3/TRBV12-4
D: TRBD1
size: NA
CDR3: CASNPGTANSPLHF
DNA: TGTGCCAGCAATCCCGGGACAGCTAATTCACCCCTCCACTTT

J: TRBJ2-7
V: TRBV7-2
D: NA
size: many
CDR3: CASSPFNLGEQYF
DNA: TGTGCCAGCAGCCCGTTTAACCTGGGCGAGCAGTACTTC

J: TRBJ2-6
V: TRBV6-5
D: NA
size: many
CDR3: CASSYSGRAGANVLTF
DNA: TGTGCCAGCAGTTACTCGGGCAGAGCAGGGGCCAACGTCCTGACTTTC

J: TRBJ1-1
V: TRBV12-3/TRBV12-4
D: NA
size: many
CDR3: CASNRDGTEAFF
DNA: TGTGCCAGCAACCGGGATGGCACTGAAGCTTTCTTT

J: TRBJ1-2
V: TRBV6-5
D: NA
size: NA
CDR3: CASSSPDTGSYGYTF
DNA: TGTGCCAGCAGTTCACCGGACACGGGTTCCTATGGCTACACCTTC

J: TRBJ2-5
V: TRBV6-5
D: TRBD1
size: NA
CDR3: CASSYSWQGAVTQYF
DNA: TGTGCCAGCAGTTACTCGTGGCAGGGGGCCGTGACCCAGTACTTC

J: TRBJ2-7
V: TRBV27
D: TRBD2
size: once
CDR3: CASSFSIRGGSRYEQYF
DNA: TGTGCCAGCAGTTTCTCCATTAGGGGCGGGAGTCGCTACGAGCAGTACTTC

J: TRBJ2-2
V: TRBV27
D: NA
size: few
CDR3: CASSLSIPPGELFF
DNA: TGTGCCAGCAGTTTATCGATCCCCCCCGGGGAGCTGTTTTTT

J: TRBJ1-1
V: TRBV12-3/TRBV12-4
D: NA
size: NA
CDR3: CACRGNTEAFF
DNA: TGTGCTTGCCGAGGAAACACTGAAGCTTTCTTT

J: TRBJ1-2
V: TRBV24-1
D: NA
size: once
CDR3: CATSDGNRSYNDGYTF
DNA: TGTGCCACCAGTGATGGAAACAGGAGCTATAACGATGGCTACACCTTC

J: TRBJ2-5
V: TRBV20-1
D: NA
size: NA
CDR3: CSADYQETQYF
DNA: TGCAGTGCCGACTACCAAGAGACCCAGTACTTC

J: TRBJ1-1
V: TRBV12-3/TRBV12-4
D: NA
size: NA
CDR3: CASILPGPNTEAFF
DNA: TGTGCCAGCATCTTACCGGGACCGAACACTGAAGCTTTCTTT

J: TRBJ1-1
V: TRBV28
D: TRBD1
size: few
CDR3: CASRFEDRRALNTEAFF
DNA: TGTGCCAGCAGGTTTGAGGACAGGCGGGCTCTGAACACTGAAGCTTTCTTT

J: TRBJ2-5
V: TRBV6-2/TRBV6-3
D: NA
size: many
CDR3: CASSQVVQETQYF
DNA: TGTGCCAGCAGCCAAGTTGTCCAAGAGACCCAGTACTTC